This TCR beta chain was found in a study of cytomegalovirus exposure and HLA in healthy donors. Study results and limitations: Being productive about 87% or about 30% of the time was typical of most TCR beta V segments in an earlier analysis.

PCR was performed using 60 Vbeta and 13 Jbeta primers. TCRdb's copy holds only in-frame clones and misses some; the assay was immunoSEQ multiplex PCR. The data show 80,000 to 130,000 clones, 75% seen once. As to this clone: Its antigen is not identified.

V gave up 4 bases and J gave up 3 bases; unmatched junction bases: 4. The CDR3 is 15 amino acids. Germline CDR1 SGHNT, CDR2 YYREEE (reference sequence). This TCR came from a male donor in good health and CMV-seropositive. Sequences were obtained from PBMCs. The chain has TRBV5-4 and TRBJ2-1, with TRBD2 matching over 10 bases. The chain's CDR3 is CASSQRTSGYNEQFF. The CDR3 coding sequence is TGTGCCAGCAGCCAAAGGACTAGCGGCTACAATGAGCAGTTCTTC.